This T cell receptor (beta chain) was captured by sequencing in a study of T cells after yellow fever vaccination. In TCRdb, the 5' RACE reads were re-called with MiXCR into one record per CDR3 protein. The sample carries about 500,000 distinct CDR3 sequences, roughly 17% recorded once. This clonotype has just a few counts. What it binds is not known. V shed 3 bases and J shed 7 bases, with 19 bases lying between them. CDR1 is ENHRY, CDR2 SYGVKD, per germline. The CDR3 runs to 16 residues. Whole-study results and caveats: Abundant clonotypes from the bulk population could have been carried over as contaminants into FACS-sorted repertoires.

The sample consisted of PBMCs, taken 5 days after the first yellow fever vaccination. The TCR comes from a man younger than 35 who received the YFV17D yellow fever vaccine. This chain links TRBV10-3 with TRBJ1-5; D is uncertain. CDR3 in amino acids: CAISDTMVGRRQPQHF. DNA of the CDR3: TGTGCCATCAGTGACACGATGGTAGGGCGCAGGCAGCCCCAGCATTTT.